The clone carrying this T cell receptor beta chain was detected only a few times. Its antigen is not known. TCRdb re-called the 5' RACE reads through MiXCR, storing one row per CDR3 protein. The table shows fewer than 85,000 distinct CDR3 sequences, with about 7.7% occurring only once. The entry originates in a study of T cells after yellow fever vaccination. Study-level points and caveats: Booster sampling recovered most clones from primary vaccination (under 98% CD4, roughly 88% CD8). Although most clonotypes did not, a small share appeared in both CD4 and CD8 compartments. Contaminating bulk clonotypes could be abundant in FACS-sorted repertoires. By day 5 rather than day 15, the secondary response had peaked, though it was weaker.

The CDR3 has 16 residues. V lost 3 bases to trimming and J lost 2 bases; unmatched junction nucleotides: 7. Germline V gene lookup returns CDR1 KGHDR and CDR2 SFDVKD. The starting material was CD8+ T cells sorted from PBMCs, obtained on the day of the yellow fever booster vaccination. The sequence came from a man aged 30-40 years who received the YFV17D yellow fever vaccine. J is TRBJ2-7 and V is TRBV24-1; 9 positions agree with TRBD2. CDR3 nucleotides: TGTGCCACCAGTGATGAGGGGGCTAGCGGGACCTACGAGCAGTACTTC. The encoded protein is CATSDEGASGTYEQYF.